The T cell receptor beta chain under discussion was sequenced for a study of blood T cell repertoires in COVID-19. Study-wide context: PBMCs, B-cell-depleted T cells, or T cells were the source of the cDNA or gDNA that made up the material.

The CDR3 covers 13 residues. Germline V CDR1 and CDR2: SQVTM, ANQGSEA. Between the trimmed V and J ends, which lost 6 bases and 0 bases, there was a span of 9 bases. As originally analysed: For nucleated cells, counts were estimated from reference gene primer amplification. Some clones are missing from TCRdb's copy, which holds only in-frame ones; the method was immunoSEQ multiplex PCR. V, J and clone size were drawn from that table, and D and trimming were deduced from the DNA. The top ten clones hold 3.5% to 4.5% of a sample with about 300,000 clones, 86% of them seen once. All recovered Cohort 3 donors got two negative PCRs, got clearance, or saw symptom resolution.

The clonotype was recovered from a man in his thirties or forties who had recovered from COVID-19. V gene TRBV29-1 combines with J gene TRBJ2-1, with unresolved D. The sequenced sample consisted of PBMCs or T cells enriched from blood (not recorded which). CDR3 in DNA: TGCAGCGTCGTGACTGACTCCTACAATGAGCAGTTCTTC. Its protein product is CSVVTDSYNEQFF.